This T cell receptor (beta chain) emerged from a study of OX40 agonist ivuxolimab in advanced cancers. Looking at the study overall: In this trial design, patients received ivuxolimab intravenously at 0.01 to 10 mg/kg every 2 weeks.

Germline CDR1 MGHRA, CDR2 YSYEKL. Deletions cut 0 bases from V and 3 bases from J, with 6 bases between. CDR3 length: 13 amino acids. Notes on this clone: Antigen unknown.

Only in-frame clones appear in the TCRdb table, and some are missing; sequencing was by immunoSEQ multiplex PCR. The sample lists roughly 50,000 clones; 80% to 95% were seen once. Regarding the study as a whole: Among patients with partial responses at 0.1-3.0 mg/kg, clonal expansion was among the lowest. Clonal expansion by week 6 occurred in CD4+ and CD8+ blood T cells (at 0.1 to 3.0 mg/kg). Also showing low normalized T-cell clonal expansion were some of the nonresponders.

The clonotype was recovered from an adult with an advanced solid tumor such as melanoma, head and neck, liver or kidney cancer. The input for sequencing was CD4+ or CD8+ T cells sorted from blood, taken in a trial of the OX40 agonist ivuxolimab. This chain joins TRBV4-1 and TRBJ2-7; D is uncertain. The CDR3 coding sequence is TGCGCCAGCAGCCAAGATTCCAGCTACGAGCAGTACTTC. This gives the protein CASSQDSSYEQYF.